This T cell receptor (beta chain) was identified in a study of OX40 agonist ivuxolimab in advanced cancers. Regarding the complete study: The costimulatory receptor OX40 (CD134) was targeted by ivuxolimab, a fully human IgG2 agonistic monoclonal antibody. The purpose of peripheral TCRbeta sequencing was to test whether ivuxolimab changed TCR sequence diversity and led to clonal T-cell expansion. Intravenous ivuxolimab was administered to patients every 2 weeks at six dose levels: 0.01, 0.1, 0.3, 1.5, 3 and 10 mg/kg. In the dose-escalation cohort, around four fifths of patients were male, and the mean age was around 60 years with a range of about 20 to 80. Prior anti-PD-1, anti-PD-L1 or anti-CTLA-4 therapy was permitted, and checkpoint inhibitors had been received by about 36% of dose-escalation patients. The paper reports the monotherapy dose-escalation portion (N of about 50 patients) of the phase I ivuxolimab trial. Among the 50 to 55 dose-escalation patients, approximately 20 had hepatocellular carcinoma, 15 or so melanoma, 9 renal cell carcinoma and 9 head and neck cancer. Partial responses were achieved by three dose-escalation patients, of whom one had hepatocellular carcinoma and two had cutaneous melanoma.

Overall results and qualifications from the work: After ivuxolimab, CD8+ T cells had more expanded clones than CD4+ T cells on average. The antigen specificity of the peripheral T cells that underwent clonal expansion was not determined. Low levels of normalized T-cell clonal expansion were also seen in some nonresponding patients. In partial responders in the 0.1-3.0 mg/kg groups, normalized peripheral clonal expansion was found to be among the lowest, especially among CD8+ T cells. At doses of 0.1 to 3.0 mg/kg, clonal expansion of both CD4+ and CD8+ blood T cells was observed from baseline to week 6.

Comments on this clone: Its antigen remains undetermined. Base-call qualities are not available, and no considerably larger clone is one nucleotide away.

V was cut back by 2 bases and J by 2 bases, leaving a gap of 14 bases between them. From the cysteine through the phenylalanine, the CDR3 covers 16 amino acids. Solely the CDR3 DNA is kept, with 48 bases framed from the first base. In the germline V gene, CDR1 corresponds to KGHSH and CDR2 to LQKENI. Patients with a history of autoimmune disease or receiving systemic immunosuppression were excluded from the trial. In every dose cohort, peripheral blood was drawn for TCR sequencing at baseline, cycle 4 day 1, and cycle 7 day 1. Samples came from an open-label, multicenter, first-in-human phase I dose-escalation trial of ivuxolimab. The trial enrolled adults with locally advanced or metastatic head and neck squamous cell, hepatocellular, melanoma or renal cell carcinoma. CD4+ and CD8+ T cells were sorted separately from peripheral blood before TCR sequencing. To sequence the TCRbeta CDR3 region, genomic DNA was isolated from the sorted cells. TCRbeta CDR3 regions were sequenced using the immunoSEQ Assay. The table was pulled from immuneACCESS by TCRdb, which kept in-frame rearrangements only. Such tables lose some clones; where checked, under half of the loss comes from unresolved V genes, and the rest has no known cause. For this sample the table gives over 70,000 clones, of which about 86% were detected only once. The biggest ten clones account for less than 2% of the sample.

The rearrangement combines TRBV18 with TRBJ2-3, with no D gene named confidently. The sample in question was CD4+ or CD8+ T cells sorted from blood, obtained in a trial of the OX40 agonist ivuxolimab. The sequence was collected from an adult with an advanced solid tumor such as melanoma, head and neck, liver or kidney cancer. The CDR3 loop reads CASSPTGVGITDTQYF. Read as DNA, the sequence is TGTGCCAGCTCACCAACTGGGGTTGGCATCACAGATACGCAGTATTTT.